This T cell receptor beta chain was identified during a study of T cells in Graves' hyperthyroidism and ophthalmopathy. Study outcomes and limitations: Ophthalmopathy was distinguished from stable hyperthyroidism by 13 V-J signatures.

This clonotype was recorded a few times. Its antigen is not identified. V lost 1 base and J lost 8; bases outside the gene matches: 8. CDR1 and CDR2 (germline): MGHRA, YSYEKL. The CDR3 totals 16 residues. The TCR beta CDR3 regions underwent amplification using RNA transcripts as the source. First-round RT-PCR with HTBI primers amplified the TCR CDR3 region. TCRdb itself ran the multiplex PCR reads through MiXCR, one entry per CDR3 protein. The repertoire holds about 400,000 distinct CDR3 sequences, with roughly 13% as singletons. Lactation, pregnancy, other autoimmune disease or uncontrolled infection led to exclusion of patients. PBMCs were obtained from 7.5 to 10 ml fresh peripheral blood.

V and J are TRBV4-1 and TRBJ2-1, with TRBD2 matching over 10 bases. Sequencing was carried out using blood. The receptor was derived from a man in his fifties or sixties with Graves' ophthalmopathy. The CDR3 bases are TGCGCCAGCAGCCAAGTAGCTAGCGGGAGTAGGTATGAGCAGTTCTTC. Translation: CASSQVASGSRYEQFF.